This T cell receptor (beta chain) stems from a study of molecular identifiers for immune sequencing clone quantification (dated by TCRdb to about 2018). In terms of the full investigation: For a replicate experiment, RNA from around 18,000 or 91,000 naive CD8 T cells was divided into five aliquots, and four of the five aliquots were sequenced. CD8 T cells were used in a methods study to benchmark molecular-identifier clustering-based TCR repertoire sequencing (MIDCIRS) and TCR RNA copy counting. Results and caveats for the whole study, not just this receptor: The naive libraries included spiked-in Jurkat TCR RNA (roughly ten copies' worth), and this Jurkat TCR RNA is not part of the donor repertoire. Spiked-in Jurkat TCR RNA equal to a single cell's worth was reported to be detectable even within 1,100,000 naive CD8 T cells. In CMV-specific effector cells, over 99% of molecules were held by clones above 20 RNA copies, whereas under 1% of molecules were held by such clones in naive cells. About 3 recovered TCR RNA copies per cell were obtained by modeling, versus approximately 10 by digital PCR, implying a capture efficiency of 25% to 30%. Without barcode sub-clustering, chimeric consensus sequences inflated TCR diversity; chimeras reached as high as 47%. Highly expanded clone sizes could be underestimated if identical TCR molecules share a barcode.

In this sample, this clonotype turned up a few times. Its antigen is unknown. No clone much larger than this one lies a single base away; base qualities are absent. Libraries of naive CD8 T cells were generated from roughly 20,000 to 1,000,000 sorted cells, with 10%, 30% or 50% of the purified RNA used. On a BD FACSAria II, naive CD8 T cells were FACS-sorted as CD8+CD4-CCR7+CD45RA+ and collected into RLT Plus buffer. To test detection sensitivity, Jurkat RNA equal to some 11 TCR copies was added to samples of roughly 17,000-1,100,000 naive CD8 T cells. Enrichment of CD8 T cells was performed with RosetteSep CD8+ T Cell Enrichment Cocktail and Ficoll-Paque, after which ACK red cell lysis was carried out. The CDR3 runs 19 residues from the cysteine to the phenylalanine. Just CDR3 DNA is preserved here, 57 bases in frame from base 1. Trimming costs V 2 bases and J 0 bases, and their ends lie 20 bases apart. CDR1 and CDR2 were assigned from the germline V gene as ENHRY and SYGVKD.

Library preparation employed PCR. Instrument used: Illumina HiSeq 4000. Bulk TCR libraries were made following a previously described method, with the TCR primers given in Table S5. Purification of total RNA was performed with the Qiagen AllPrep DNA/RNA kit. Before analysis, reads from multiple sequencing runs of one library were combined. Regarding the original processing steps: Reads were retained only if the reads had an exact TCR constant sequence, and the retained reads were trimmed to 150 nt and grouped according to their 12-nt molecular barcodes. Reads in each barcode group were sub-clustered using a 15% Levenshtein threshold, and a quality-weighted consensus sequence was built for each RNA molecule. Non-functional sequences were discarded, and so were lower-count sequences lying one edit away from another sequence. Based on fitting two negative binomial distributions, any barcode sub-cluster with under 20% of the maximum read count was discarded. TCRdb applied fastp at Q25 and MiXCR to the public reads, then kept only in-frame beta chains. Rows merge per CDR3 protein into single entries with the most common DNA and genes. TCRdb assigned the V and J calls; the authors' analysis was not used. This sample holds 460,000 or so distinct CDR3 sequences; 20% to 25% were observed only once. The ten largest make up 0.65% to 0.95% of the sample.

The sequencing sample was made of naive CD8+ T cells from blood, with Jurkat cell RNA spiked in. Sample cell subset or site, as interpreted from the label and publication: FACS-sorted CD8+CD4-CCR7+CD45RA+ naive T cells. The sequence was collected from a human donor in good health. Some libraries in this study had Jurkat cell RNA spiked in. The sequence is built from TRBV10-3 and TRBJ1-3; 6 matching bases give a weak D call of TRBD1. The nucleotide sequence is TGTGCCATCAGTGAGCTGGGGCAGGGGCCTGAGAGCTCTGGAAACACCATATATTTT. It translates to CAISELGQGPESSGNTIYF.